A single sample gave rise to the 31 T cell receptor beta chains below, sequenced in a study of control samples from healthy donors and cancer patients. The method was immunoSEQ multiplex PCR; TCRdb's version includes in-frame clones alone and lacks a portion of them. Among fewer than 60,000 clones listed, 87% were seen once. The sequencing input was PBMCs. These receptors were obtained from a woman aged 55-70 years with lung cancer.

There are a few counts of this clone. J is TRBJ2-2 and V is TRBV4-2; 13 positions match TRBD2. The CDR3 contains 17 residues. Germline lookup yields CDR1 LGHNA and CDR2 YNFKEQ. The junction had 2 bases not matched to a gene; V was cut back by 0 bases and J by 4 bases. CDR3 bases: TGTGCCAGCAGCCAAGATGGACTAGCGGGAGTCACCGGGGAGCTGTTTTTT. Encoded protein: CASSQDGLAGVTGELFF.

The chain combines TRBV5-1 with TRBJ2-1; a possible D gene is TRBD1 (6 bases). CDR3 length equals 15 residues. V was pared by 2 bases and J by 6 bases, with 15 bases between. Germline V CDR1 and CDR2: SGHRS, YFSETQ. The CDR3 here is CASSLEPGHINEQFF. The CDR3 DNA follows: TGCGCCAGCAGCTTAGAACCGGGACACATCAATGAGCAGTTCTTC.

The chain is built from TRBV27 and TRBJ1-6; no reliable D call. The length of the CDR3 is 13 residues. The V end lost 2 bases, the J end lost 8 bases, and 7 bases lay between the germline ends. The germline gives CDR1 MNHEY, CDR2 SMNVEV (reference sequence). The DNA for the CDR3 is TGTGCCAGCAGTTTAAACAGCCATTCACCCCTCCACTTT. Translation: CASSLNSHSPLHF.

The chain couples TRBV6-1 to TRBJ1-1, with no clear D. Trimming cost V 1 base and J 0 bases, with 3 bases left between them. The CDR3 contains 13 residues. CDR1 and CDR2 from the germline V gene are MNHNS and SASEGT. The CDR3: CASSEGVNTEAFF. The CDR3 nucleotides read TGTGCCAGCAGTGAAGGGGTGAACACTGAAGCTTTCTTT.

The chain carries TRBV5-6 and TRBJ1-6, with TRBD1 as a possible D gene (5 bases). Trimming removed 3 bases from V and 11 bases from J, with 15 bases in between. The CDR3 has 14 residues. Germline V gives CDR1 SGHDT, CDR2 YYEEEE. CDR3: CASSWGGGATPLHF. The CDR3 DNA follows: TGTGCCAGCAGCTGGGGGGGTGGTGCGACACCCCTCCACTTT.

CDR3 nucleotide sequence: TGTGCCAGCTCCAGGGGGCCCAATCAGCCCCAGCATTTT. It is translated as CASSRGPNQPQHF. The V and J genes are TRBV18 and TRBJ1-5; 8 positions match TRBD1. Germline V gene lookup returns CDR1 KGHSH and CDR2 LQKENI. The CDR3 length is 13 residues. J gave up 3 bases and V 6 bases, and 1 base lay outside the gene matches.

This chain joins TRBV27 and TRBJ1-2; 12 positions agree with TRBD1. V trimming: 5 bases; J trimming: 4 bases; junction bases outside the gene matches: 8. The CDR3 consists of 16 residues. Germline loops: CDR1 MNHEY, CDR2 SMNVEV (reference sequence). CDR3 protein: CASSTYGTGGSYGYTF. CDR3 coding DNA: TGTGCCAGCAGTACCTACGGGACAGGGGGCAGCTATGGCTACACCTTC.

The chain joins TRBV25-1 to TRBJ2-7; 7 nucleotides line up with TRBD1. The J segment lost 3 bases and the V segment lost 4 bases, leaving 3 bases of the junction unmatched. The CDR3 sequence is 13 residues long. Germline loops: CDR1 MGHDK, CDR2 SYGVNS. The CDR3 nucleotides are TGTGCCAGCAGTGGGGACAGTGACTACGAGCAGTACTTC. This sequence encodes CASSGDSDYEQYF.

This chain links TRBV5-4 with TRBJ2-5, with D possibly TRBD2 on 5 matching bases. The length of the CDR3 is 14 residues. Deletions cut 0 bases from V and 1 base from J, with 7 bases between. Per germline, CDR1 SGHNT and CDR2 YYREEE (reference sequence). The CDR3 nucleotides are TGTGCCAGCAGCTTGGCACGGGGCCAAGAGACCCAGTACTTC. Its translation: CASSLARGQETQYF.

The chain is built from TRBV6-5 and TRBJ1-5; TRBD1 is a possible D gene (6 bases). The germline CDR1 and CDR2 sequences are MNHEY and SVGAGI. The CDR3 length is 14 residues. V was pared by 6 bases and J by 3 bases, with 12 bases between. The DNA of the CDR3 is TGTGCCAGCAGATCGGACAGAGTCAATCAGCCCCAGCATTTT. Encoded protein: CASRSDRVNQPQHF.

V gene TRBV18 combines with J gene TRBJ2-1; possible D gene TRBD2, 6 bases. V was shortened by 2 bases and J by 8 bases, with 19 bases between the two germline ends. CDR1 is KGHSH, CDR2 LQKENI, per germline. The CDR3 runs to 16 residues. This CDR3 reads CASSPYVTSYSDEQFF. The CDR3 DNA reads TGTGCCAGCTCACCATATGTGACTAGTTATTCCGATGAGCAGTTCTTC.

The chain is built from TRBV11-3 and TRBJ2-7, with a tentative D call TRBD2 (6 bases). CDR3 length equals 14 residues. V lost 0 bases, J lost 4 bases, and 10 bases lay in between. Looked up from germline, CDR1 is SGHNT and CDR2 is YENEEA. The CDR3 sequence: CASSLDSGDYEQYF. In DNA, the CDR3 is TGTGCCAGCAGCTTAGATTCGGGGGATTACGAGCAGTACTTC.

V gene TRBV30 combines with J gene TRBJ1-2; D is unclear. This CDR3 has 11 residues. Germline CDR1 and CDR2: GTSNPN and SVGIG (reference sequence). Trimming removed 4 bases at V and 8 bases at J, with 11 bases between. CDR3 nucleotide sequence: TGTGCCTGGACTAGGGTAGCCGGCTACACCTTC. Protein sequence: CAWTRVAGYTF.

The CDR3 loop is CASSPSTENTEAFF. The CDR3 coding sequence is TGTGCCAGCAGCCCATCAACGGAGAACACTGAAGCTTTCTTT. This chain connects TRBV7-3 to TRBJ1-1; D unresolved. Germline CDR1 and CDR2: SGHTA and FQGTGA. The CDR3 runs 14 residues. The V and J ends lost 5 bases and 1 base respectively, with 11 bases between them.

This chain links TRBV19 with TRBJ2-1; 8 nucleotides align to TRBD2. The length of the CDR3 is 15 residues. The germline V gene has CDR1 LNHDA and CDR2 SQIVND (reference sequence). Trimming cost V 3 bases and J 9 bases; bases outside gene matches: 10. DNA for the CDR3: TGTGCCAGTAGTATCGGCGGGACTAGTTCCGGTGAGCAGTTCTTC. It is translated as CASSIGGTSSGEQFF.

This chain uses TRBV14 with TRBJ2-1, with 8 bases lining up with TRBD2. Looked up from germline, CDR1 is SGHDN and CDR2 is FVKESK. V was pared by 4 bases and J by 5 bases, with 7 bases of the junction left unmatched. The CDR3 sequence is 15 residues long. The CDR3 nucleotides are TGTGCCAGCAGCCCTCAGCGGGAGAGAAACAATGAGCAGTTCTTC. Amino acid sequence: CASSPQRERNNEQFF.

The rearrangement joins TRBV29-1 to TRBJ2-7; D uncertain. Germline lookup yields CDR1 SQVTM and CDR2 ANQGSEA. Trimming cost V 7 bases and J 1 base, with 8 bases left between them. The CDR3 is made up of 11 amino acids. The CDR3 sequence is CSAGLSYEQYF. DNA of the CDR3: TGCAGCGCCGGATTGTCCTACGAGCAGTACTTC.

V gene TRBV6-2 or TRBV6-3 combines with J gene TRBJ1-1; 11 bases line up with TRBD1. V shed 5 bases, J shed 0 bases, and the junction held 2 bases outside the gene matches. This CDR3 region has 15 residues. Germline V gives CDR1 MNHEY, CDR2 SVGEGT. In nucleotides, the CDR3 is TGTGCCAGCAGTAGGGACAGGGGGATGAACACTGAAGCTTTCTTT. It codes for CASSRDRGMNTEAFF.

The CDR3, as DNA: TGCGCCAGCAGCCAAGGATGGGTAGGGTTTGATCAGCCCCAGCATTTT. Translated: CASSQGWVGFDQPQHF. This chain uses TRBV4-1 with TRBJ1-5; no clear D gene. Germline lookup yields CDR1 MGHRA and CDR2 YSYEKL. There are 16 residues in the CDR3. V was cut by 1 base and J by 5 bases, with 15 bases left in between.

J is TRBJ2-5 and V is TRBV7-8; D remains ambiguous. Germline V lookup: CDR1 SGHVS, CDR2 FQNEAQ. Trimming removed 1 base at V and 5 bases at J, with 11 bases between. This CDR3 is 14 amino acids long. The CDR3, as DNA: TGTGCCAGCAGCTTAGAGTGGTATGGGGAGACCCAGTACTTC. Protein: CASSLEWYGETQYF.

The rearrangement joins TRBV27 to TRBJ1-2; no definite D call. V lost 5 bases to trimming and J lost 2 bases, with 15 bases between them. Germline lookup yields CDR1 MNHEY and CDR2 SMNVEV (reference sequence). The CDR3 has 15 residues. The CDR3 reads CASSPSPSANYGYTF. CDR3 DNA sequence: TGTGCCAGCAGTCCAAGCCCGTCGGCAAACTATGGCTACACCTTC.

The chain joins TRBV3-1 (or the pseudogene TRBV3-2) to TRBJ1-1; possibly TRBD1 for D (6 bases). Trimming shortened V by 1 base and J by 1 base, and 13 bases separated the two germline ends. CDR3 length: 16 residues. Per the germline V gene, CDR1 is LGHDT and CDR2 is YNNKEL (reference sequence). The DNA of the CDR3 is TGTGCCAGCAGCCAAGGGGGGGGGCTTTGGAACACTGAAGCTTTCTTT. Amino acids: CASSQGGGLWNTEAFF.

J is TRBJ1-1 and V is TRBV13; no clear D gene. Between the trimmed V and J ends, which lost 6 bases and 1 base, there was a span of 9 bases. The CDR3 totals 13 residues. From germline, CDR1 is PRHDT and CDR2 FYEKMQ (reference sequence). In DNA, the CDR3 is TGTGCCAGCAGTCAAAAGGGGAACACTGAAGCTTTCTTT. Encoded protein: CASSQKGNTEAFF.

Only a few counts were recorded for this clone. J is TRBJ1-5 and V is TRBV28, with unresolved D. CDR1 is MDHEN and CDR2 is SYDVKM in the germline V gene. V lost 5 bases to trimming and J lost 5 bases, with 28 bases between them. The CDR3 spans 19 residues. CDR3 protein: CASSVSSGLGSTYDQPQHF. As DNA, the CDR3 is TGTGCCAGCAGTGTTTCTTCTGGGCTGGGGTCAACTTACGATCAGCCCCAGCATTTT.

In DNA form, the CDR3 reads TGTGCCAGTAGTATAGGACAGGGCTCCTATGGCTACACCTTC. This codes for CASSIGQGSYGYTF. The rearrangement uses TRBV19 and TRBJ1-2; TRBD1 aligns across 7 bases. Germline-derived CDR1 and CDR2 are LNHDA and SQIVND (reference sequence). CDR3 length: 14 amino acids. V dropped 1 base and J dropped 4; count of bases not matched to a gene: 3. Full variable domain (outside the CDR3, taken from reference TRBV19 and TRBJ1-2): DGGITQSPKYLFRKEGQNVTLSCEQNLNHDAMYWYRQDPGQGLRLIYYSQIVNDFQKGDIAEGYSVSREKKESFPLTVTSAQKNPTAFYLCASSIGQGSYGYTFGSGTRLTVV.

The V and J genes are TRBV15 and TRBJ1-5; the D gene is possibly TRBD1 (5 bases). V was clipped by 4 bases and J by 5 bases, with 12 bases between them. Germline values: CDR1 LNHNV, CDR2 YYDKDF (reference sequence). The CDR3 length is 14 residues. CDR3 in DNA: TGTGCCACCAGCATAACTCAAGGGGATCAGCCCCAGCATTTT. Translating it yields CATSITQGDQPQHF.

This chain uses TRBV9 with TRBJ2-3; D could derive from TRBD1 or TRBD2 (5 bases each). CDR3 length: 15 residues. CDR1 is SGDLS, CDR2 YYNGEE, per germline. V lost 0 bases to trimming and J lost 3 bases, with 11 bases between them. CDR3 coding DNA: TGTGCCAGCAGCGTAGGGGGGTTGGGGACAGATACGCAGTATTTT. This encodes CASSVGGLGTDTQYF.

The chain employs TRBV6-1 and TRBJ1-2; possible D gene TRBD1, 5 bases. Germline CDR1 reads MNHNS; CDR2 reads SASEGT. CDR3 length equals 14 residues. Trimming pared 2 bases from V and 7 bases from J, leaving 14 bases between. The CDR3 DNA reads TGTGCCAGCAGTGAACTGGGTGGGGGAGGTGGCTACACCTTC. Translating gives CASSELGGGGGYTF.

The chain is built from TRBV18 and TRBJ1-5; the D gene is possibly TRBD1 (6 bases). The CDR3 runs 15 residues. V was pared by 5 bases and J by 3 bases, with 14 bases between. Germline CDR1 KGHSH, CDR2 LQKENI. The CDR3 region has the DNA TGTGCCAGCTCAACGCAGGGGCTCAACAATCAGCCCCAGCATTTT. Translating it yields CASSTQGLNNQPQHF.

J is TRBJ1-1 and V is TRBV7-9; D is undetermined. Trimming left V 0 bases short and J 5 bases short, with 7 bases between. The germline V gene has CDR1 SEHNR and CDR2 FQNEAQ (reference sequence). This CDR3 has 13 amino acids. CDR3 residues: CASSLAQRTEAFF. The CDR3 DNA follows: TGTGCCAGCAGCTTAGCGCAAAGAACTGAAGCTTTCTTT.

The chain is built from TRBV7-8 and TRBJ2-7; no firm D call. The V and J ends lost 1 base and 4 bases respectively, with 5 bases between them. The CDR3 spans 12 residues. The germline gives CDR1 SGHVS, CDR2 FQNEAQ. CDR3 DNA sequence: TGTGCCAGCAGCTTAGAAGATTACGAGCAGTACTTC. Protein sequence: CASSLEDYEQYF.